This is a list of T cell receptor beta chains from one sample in a study of T cell changes during pregnancy in multiple sclerosis. Measured with immunoSEQ multiplex PCR; TCRdb has only the in-frame clones, and not every one. The data contain more than 85,000 clones, 90% to 95% of them seen just once; the ten biggest clones take up approximately 0.88%. This specimen was peripheral blood, taken before pregnancy. Source of these receptors: a female donor with multiple sclerosis, enrolled in a pregnancy study. Each CDR3 is given with its conserved first and last residue. The order of the fields is V gene, J gene, D gene, clone size, CDR3 DNA, CDR3 protein. The D gene is left open where the match is weak. The size of a clone is reported for some rows only, either as once, few or many, or as a class for expanded clones.

V gene: TRBV27
J gene: TRBJ1-5
D gene: .
clone size: .
CDR3 DNA: TGTGCCAGCAGTTTCGAGGGCTCGCCCCAGCATTTT
CDR3 protein: CASSFEGSPQHF

V gene: TRBV15
J gene: TRBJ1-5
D gene: .
clone size: .
CDR3 DNA: TGTGCCACCAGCAGAGATCAGGGTCGCGGTCAGCCCCAGCATTTT
CDR3 protein: CATSRDQGRGQPQHF

V gene: TRBV11-2
J gene: TRBJ2-1
D gene: TRBD2
clone size: once
CDR3 DNA: TGTGCCAGCAGCTTAGAACTAGCGGGAGGGGGTGAGCAGTTCTTC
CDR3 protein: CASSLELAGGGEQFF

V gene: TRBV4-3
J gene: TRBJ1-1
D gene: .
clone size: .
CDR3 DNA: TGCGCCAGCAGCCAAGATCATTATGGGGCGGGAACTGAAGCTTTCTTT
CDR3 protein: CASSQDHYGAGTEAFF

V gene: TRBV6-5
J gene: TRBJ1-2
D gene: .
clone size: .
CDR3 DNA: TGTGCCAGCAGTTACCAGGGACTGCGTGGCTACACCTTC
CDR3 protein: CASSYQGLRGYTF

V gene: TRBV19
J gene: TRBJ1-5
D gene: .
clone size: .
CDR3 DNA: TGTGCCAGTAGTAGGGGAATACAGGGAATGTCCCAGCCCCAGCATTTT
CDR3 protein: CASSRGIQGMSQPQHF

V gene: TRBV30
J gene: TRBJ2-7
D gene: .
clone size: .
CDR3 DNA: TGTGCCTGGAGTGTTGGGGGGTACTCCTACGAGCAGTACTTC
CDR3 protein: CAWSVGGYSYEQYF

V gene: TRBV19
J gene: TRBJ1-5
D gene: TRBD1
clone size: .
CDR3 DNA: TGTGCCAGTAAGAATCCGGGACAGGTCAATCAGCCCCAGCATTTT
CDR3 protein: CASKNPGQVNQPQHF

V gene: TRBV7-6
J gene: TRBJ2-1
D gene: TRBD2
clone size: once
CDR3 DNA: TGTGCCAGCAGCTTGAATAGCGGGAGGGCTCACAATGAGCAGTTCTTC
CDR3 protein: CASSLNSGRAHNEQFF

V gene: TRBV6-5
J gene: TRBJ2-1
D gene: TRBD2
clone size: .
CDR3 DNA: TGTGCCAGCCGCCTAGCGGGACGGCGGAATGAGCAGTTCTTC
CDR3 protein: CASRLAGRRNEQFF

V gene: TRBV25-1
J gene: TRBJ2-7
D gene: .
clone size: .
CDR3 DNA: TGTGCCAGCAGCGATATAGGCCCGGGACAATCCTACGAGCAGTACTTC
CDR3 protein: CASSDIGPGQSYEQYF

V gene: TRBV13
J gene: TRBJ2-5
D gene: .
clone size: .
CDR3 DNA: TGTGCCAGCAGCTTAGGTTGGCCAGAGACCCAGTACTTC
CDR3 protein: CASSLGWPETQYF

V gene: TRBV7-2
J gene: TRBJ2-2
D gene: .
clone size: .
CDR3 DNA: TGTGCCAGCAGCTTAGCCATCACCGGGGAGCTGTTTTTT
CDR3 protein: CASSLAITGELFF

V gene: TRBV18
J gene: TRBJ1-2
D gene: .
clone size: .
CDR3 DNA: TGTGCCAGCTCACCACCGAGTGATACGTTGAACTATGGCTACACCTTC
CDR3 protein: CASSPPSDTLNYGYTF